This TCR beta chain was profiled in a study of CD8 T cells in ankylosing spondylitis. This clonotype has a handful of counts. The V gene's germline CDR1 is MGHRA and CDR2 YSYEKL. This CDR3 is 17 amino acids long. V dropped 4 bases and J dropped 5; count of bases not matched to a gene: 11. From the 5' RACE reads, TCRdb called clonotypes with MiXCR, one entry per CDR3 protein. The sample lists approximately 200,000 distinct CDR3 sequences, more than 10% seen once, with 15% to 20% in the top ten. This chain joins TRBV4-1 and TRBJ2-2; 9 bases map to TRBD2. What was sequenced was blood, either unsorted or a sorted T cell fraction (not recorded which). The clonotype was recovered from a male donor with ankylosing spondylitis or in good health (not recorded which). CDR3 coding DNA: TGCGCCAGCAGCCCACAGGCAGCGGGAGGTTCTACCGGGGAGCTGTTTTTT. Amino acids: CASSPQAAGGSTGELFF.